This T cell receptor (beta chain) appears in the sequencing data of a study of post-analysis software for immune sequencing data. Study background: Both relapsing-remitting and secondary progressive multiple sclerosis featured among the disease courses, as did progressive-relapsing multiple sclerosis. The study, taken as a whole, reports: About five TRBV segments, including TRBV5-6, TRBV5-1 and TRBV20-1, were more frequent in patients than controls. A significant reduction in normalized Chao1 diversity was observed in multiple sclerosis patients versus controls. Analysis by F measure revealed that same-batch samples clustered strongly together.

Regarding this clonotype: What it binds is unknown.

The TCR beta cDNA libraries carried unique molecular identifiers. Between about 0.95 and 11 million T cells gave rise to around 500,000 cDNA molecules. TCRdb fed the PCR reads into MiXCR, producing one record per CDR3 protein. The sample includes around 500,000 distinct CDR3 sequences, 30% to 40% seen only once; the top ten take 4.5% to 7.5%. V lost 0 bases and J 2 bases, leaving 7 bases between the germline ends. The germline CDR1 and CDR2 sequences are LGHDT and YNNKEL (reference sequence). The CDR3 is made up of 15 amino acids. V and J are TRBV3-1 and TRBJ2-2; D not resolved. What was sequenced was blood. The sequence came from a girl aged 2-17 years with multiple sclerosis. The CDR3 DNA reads TGTGCCAGCAGCCAAGATCTCGTTAACACCGGGGAGCTGTTTTTT. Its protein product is CASSQDLVNTGELFF.